The 20 T cell receptor beta chains below were found in one sample sequenced in a study of shared clonotypes between healthy human individuals. Libraries were prepared by immunoSEQ multiplex PCR; TCRdb keeps only in-frame clonotypes and omits some of them. The sample has nearly 750,000 clones, approximately 72% seen once. Sequences were obtained from memory CD4+ T cells sorted from blood. Sample subset: CD45RA-negative fraction. The source is a woman younger than 45 in good health.

This clone was seen once. The chain carries TRBV14 and TRBJ2-2; tentative D call: TRBD2 (6 bases). The CDR3 is 15 residues long. Germline V CDR1 and CDR2: SGHDN, FVKESK. The ends were cut back, 1 base at V and 6 bases at J, with 12 bases in the middle. This chain's CDR3 is CASSQGLRDPGELFF. CDR3 bases: TGTGCCAGCAGCCAAGGATTGCGGGACCCCGGGGAGCTGTTTTTT. The whole variable domain, filled in from reference TRBV14 and TRBJ2-2, reads EAGVTQFPSHSVIEKGQTVTLRCDPISGHDNLYWYRRVMGKEIKFLLHFVKESKQDESGMPNNRFLAERTGGTYSTLKVQPAELEDSGVYFCASSQGLRDPGELFFGEGSRLTVL.

This clone was seen a few times. The chain links TRBV2 to TRBJ2-5, with 12 positions matching TRBD2. CDR1 is SNHLY and CDR2 is FYNNEI in the germline V gene. Unmatched junction bases numbered 9, after V lost 5 bases and J lost 5 bases. This CDR3 has 16 amino acids. The CDR3 protein is CASSTGLAGSGETQYF. DNA for the CDR3: TGTGCCAGCAGTACCGGACTAGCGGGATCAGGGGAGACCCAGTACTTC. The variable domain in full, completed from reference TRBV2 and TRBJ2-5, reads EPEVTQTPSHQVTQMGQEVILRCVPISNHLYFYWYRQILGQKVEFLVSFYNNEISEKSEIFDDQFSVERPDGSNFTLKIRSTKLEDSAMYFCASSTGLAGSGETQYFGPGTRLLVL.

For this clone: Other DNA sequences within the sample encode an identical CDR3. The CDR3: CASSDSGSGANVLTF. The CDR3 DNA reads as TGTGCCAGCAGTGACTCAGGTTCTGGGGCCAACGTCCTGACTTTC. The gene calls are TRBV6-4 and TRBJ2-6; no definite D call. The germline V gene encodes CDR1 MRHNA and CDR2 SNTAGT. This CDR3 is built from 15 residues. Trimming cost V 0 bases and J 1 base, with 4 bases left between them.

The J gene is TRBJ1-1, the V gene TRBV7-9, with TRBD1 identical over 10 bases. Germline values: CDR1 SEHNR, CDR2 FQNEAQ (reference sequence). After removal of 6 bases from V and 6 bases from J, the junction contained 4 bases not matched to a gene. The CDR3 is 13 amino acids. CDR3 loop: CASRSGQGAEAFF. Here the CDR3 DNA reads TGTGCCAGCAGATCAGGACAGGGGGCTGAAGCTTTCTTT. The full variable domain, with the rest looked up from reference TRBV7-9 and TRBJ1-1, is DTGVSQNPRHKITKRGQNVTFRCDPISEHNRLYWYRQTLGQGPEFLTYFQNEAQLEKSRLLSDRFSAERPKGSFSTLEIQRTEQGDSAMYLCASRSGQGAEAFFGQGTRLTVV.

V is TRBV27 and J is TRBJ2-7; 7 bases are a match to TRBD2. CDR3 size: 15 residues. CDR1 is MNHEY, CDR2 SMNVEV, per germline (reference sequence). The V segment lost 4 bases and the J segment 5 bases; nucleotides outside the gene matches: 11. CDR3 amino acids: CASSSRAGISHEQYF. The CDR3, as DNA: TGTGCCAGCAGTTCCCGAGCGGGAATAAGCCACGAGCAGTACTTC.

The chain couples TRBV28 to TRBJ1-3, with D maybe TRBD1 (6 bases). From germline, CDR1 is MDHEN and CDR2 SYDVKM. The CDR3 covers 15 residues. Trimming pared 5 bases from V and 0 bases from J, leaving 11 bases between. The CDR3 nucleotides are TGTGCCAGCAGTGGACAGTATCTCTCTGGAAACACCATATATTTT. The encoded protein is CASSGQYLSGNTIYF. The variable domain in full, with the rest retrieved from reference TRBV28 and TRBJ1-3, is DVKVTQSSRYLVKRTGEKVFLECVQDMDHENMFWYRQDPGLGLRLIYFSYDVKMKEKGDIPEGYSVSREKKERFSLILESASTNQTSMYLCASSGQYLSGNTIYFGEGSWLTVV.

This rearrangement joins TRBV19 to TRBJ1-1; no reliable D call. This CDR3 is built from 15 residues. Germline CDR1 is LNHDA and CDR2 is SQIVND (reference sequence). Trimming pared 0 bases from V and 1 base from J, leaving 9 bases between. This chain's CDR3 is CASSIDVRQNTEAFF. In nucleotides, the CDR3 is TGTGCCAGTAGTATAGATGTCCGACAGAACACTGAAGCTTTCTTT.

The chain carries TRBV29-1 and TRBJ1-5; D unclear. The germline V gene encodes CDR1 SQVTM and CDR2 ANQGSEA. With 3 bases removed from V and 3 bases from J, the gap between germline ends came to 9 bases. The CDR3 is made up of 13 amino acids. CDR3 in DNA: TGCAGCGTTGACTTGGGGTCCAATCAGCCCCAGCATTTT. This encodes CSVDLGSNQPQHF.

Here the CDR3 reads CSVEVDWGQEQYF. Written as DNA, the CDR3 is TGCAGCGTTGAAGTGGATTGGGGGCAAGAGCAGTACTTC. The genes are TRBV29-1 and TRBJ2-7; TRBD1 might be the D (6 bases). The CDR3 consists of 13 residues. Germline assignment: CDR1 SQVTM and CDR2 ANQGSEA. V lost 1 base to trimming and J lost 7 bases, with 14 bases between them.

This sequence joins TRBV27 and TRBJ2-2; D perhaps matches TRBD1 (6 bases). This CDR3 is 13 amino acids long. The V gene's germline CDR1 is MNHEY and CDR2 SMNVEV (reference sequence). V lost 5 bases to trimming and J lost 6 bases, with 10 bases between them. Here the CDR3 reads CASSTRGPGELFF. In nucleotides, the CDR3 is TGTGCCAGCAGTACCAGGGGTCCCGGGGAGCTGTTTTTT.

This clone was detected many times. This rearrangement joins TRBV15 to TRBJ2-2; no firm D call. V was pared by 0 bases and J by 6 bases, with 5 bases between. CDR3 size: 13 residues. Germline V lookup: CDR1 LNHNV, CDR2 YYDKDF (reference sequence). The CDR3 region has the DNA TGTGCCACCAGCAGAGATCAAGCCGGGGAGCTGTTTTTT. This translates into CATSRDQAGELFF.

The DNA of the CDR3 is TGTGCCAGCAGTGATACTTGGCGGGAGACAGATACGCAGTATTTT. Its protein product is CASSDTWRETDTQYF. V is TRBV25-1 and J is TRBJ2-3; 7 positions agree with TRBD2. Germline assignment: CDR1 MGHDK and CDR2 SYGVNS. Trimming removed 3 bases from V and 3 bases from J; junction bases left unmatched: 6. The CDR3 sequence is 15 residues long.

The chain is built from TRBV10-2 and TRBJ2-5; 8 positions match TRBD2. The CDR3 is made up of 13 amino acids. With 6 bases clipped from V and 1 base from J, the junction kept 1 base outside the gene matches. CDR1 is WSHSY and CDR2 is SAAADI in the germline V gene. CDR3 bases: TGCGCCAGCAGCGGACTAGCCCAAGAGACCCAGTACTTC. Translated: CASSGLAQETQYF.

Worth noting for this clone: Other nucleotide sequences in the sample specify the same CDR3. The V and J genes are TRBV5-6 and TRBJ1-1, with D possibly matching TRBD1 (5 bases). The germline V gene encodes CDR1 SGHDT and CDR2 YYEEEE. The germline V and J ends were trimmed by 1 base and 4 bases, with 5 bases remaining between them. The CDR3 runs 12 residues. The CDR3 nucleotides are TGTGCCAGCAGCTTGAGGGGCACTGAAGCTTTCTTT. Protein sequence: CASSLRGTEAFF. Using reference TRBV5-6 and TRBJ1-1 for the parts outside the CDR3, the full variable domain is DAGVTQSPTHLIKTRGQQVTLRCSPKSGHDTVSWYQQALGQGPQFIFQYYEEEERQRGNFPDRFSGHQFPNYSSELNVNALLLGDSALYLCASSLRGTEAFFGQGTRLTVV.

This chain connects TRBV11-2 to TRBJ2-4; 14 nucleotides agree with TRBD2. The junction had 4 bases not matched to a gene; V was cut back by 3 bases and J by 6 bases. The length of the CDR3 is 16 residues. Germline V CDR1 and CDR2: SGHAT, FQNNGV. The CDR3 protein is CASSLGLAGEGNIQYF. The CDR3 DNA reads as TGTGCCAGCAGCTTGGGACTAGCGGGAGAGGGAAACATTCAGTACTTC.

V is TRBV10-2 and J is TRBJ2-7; TRBD2 aligns across 8 bases. With V trimmed by 6 bases and J by 4 bases, 11 bases remained unmatched. Germline lookup yields CDR1 WSHSY and CDR2 SAAADI. The CDR3 runs to 15 residues. Here the CDR3 reads CASRNTGLGGYEQYF. CDR3 bases: TGCGCCAGCAGAAACACGGGACTAGGAGGGTACGAGCAGTACTTC.

V is TRBV27 and J is TRBJ2-3; 12 bases match TRBD2. The V gene end was trimmed by 2 bases and the J gene end by 4 bases; junction bases not matched to a gene: 4. Germline V gene lookup returns CDR1 MNHEY and CDR2 SMNVEV (reference sequence). The CDR3 length is 16 residues. The DNA of the CDR3 is TGTGCCAGCAGTTTAGGACTAGCGGGATCCGCAGATACGCAGTATTTT. The encoded protein is CASSLGLAGSADTQYF.

The chain combines TRBV4-1 with TRBJ2-7, with D perhaps TRBD2 (6 bases). V lost 4 bases and J lost 4, with 17 bases in between. CDR3 size: 15 residues. CDR1 is MGHRA, CDR2 YSYEKL, per germline. This chain's CDR3 is CASSRGTAGTYEQYF. Written as DNA, the CDR3 is TGCGCCAGCAGCCGGGGGACTGCTGGGACTTACGAGCAGTACTTC.

The chain joins TRBV25-1 to TRBJ2-1; 8 bases fit TRBD2. The length of the CDR3 is 17 residues. J gave up 9 bases and V 4 bases, and 17 bases lay outside the gene matches. Germline lookup yields CDR1 MGHDK and CDR2 SYGVNS. The CDR3 sequence is CASSGGNGGAQSLEQFF. The CDR3 DNA follows: TGTGCCAGCAGTGGAGGCAACGGGGGGGCGCAAAGCCTTGAGCAGTTCTTC.

The V gene is TRBV5-1, the J gene TRBJ2-5; 13 bases are a match to TRBD2. From germline, CDR1 is SGHRS and CDR2 YFSETQ. This CDR3 is built from 15 residues. V trimming: 4 bases; J trimming: 4 bases; junction bases outside the gene matches: 4. The DNA for the CDR3 is TGCGCCAGCAGCCTCGGGACTAGCGGGGTAGAGACCCAGTACTTC. This translates into CASSLGTSGVETQYF.